This T cell receptor beta chain is drawn from a study of blood T cell repertoires in COVID-19. The germline V gene has CDR1 SGHRS and CDR2 YFSETQ. Trimming took 3 bases from V and 5 from J; bases not matched to a gene: 10. The length of the CDR3 is 16 residues. In the original workflow: Estimation of nucleated cell counts was performed using reference gene primer amplification. The repertoire was sequenced with immunoSEQ multiplex PCR; TCRdb's copy has only in-frame clones and lacks some. The V and J calls and clone size are taken from that table; D and trimming were inferred from the DNA. The sample records around 300,000 clones, 70% to 90% being singletons.

The rearrangement links TRBV5-1 to TRBJ2-2; the match to TRBD1 covers 7 bases. This TCR came from a woman aged 55-75 years in a cohort exposed to, infected with or recovered from COVID-19 (not recorded which). The specimen was PBMCs or T cells enriched from blood (not recorded which). The CDR3 DNA reads TGCGCCAGCAGCTCGAATGACAGGGATGGGACCGGGGAGCTGTTTTTT. Translated: CASSSNDRDGTGELFF.